These 25 T cell receptor beta chains share one sample of origin, sequenced in a study of T cells in Graves' hyperthyroidism and ophthalmopathy. Amplification of TCR beta CDR3 regions used RNA as the template. TCR CDR3 underwent first-round RT-PCR with the HTBI primer set. One entry per CDR3 protein, called by TCRdb with MiXCR from the multiplex PCR reads. The sample consists of about 210,000 distinct CDR3 sequences, 15% to 20% of them appearing once. Sequencing was performed on blood. These receptors originate from a man aged 45-60 years with Graves' hyperthyroidism.

This clonotype was counted a few times. The genes are TRBV29-1 and TRBJ2-7; maybe TRBD2 (6 bases). Germline V gives CDR1 SQVTM, CDR2 ANQGSEA. Trimming left V 5 bases short and J 3 bases short, with 14 bases between. CDR3 length: 13 amino acids. The CDR3 region is CSVRRAVNYEQYF. For the CDR3, the DNA is TGCAGCGTTCGGAGGGCGGTAAACTACGAGCAGTACTTC.

The sample holds many counts of this clonotype. The chain has TRBV2 and TRBJ2-7; D unclear. The CDR3 is 12 amino acids. Per germline, CDR1 SNHLY and CDR2 FYNNEI. V was pared by 3 bases and J by 3 bases, with 6 bases between. CDR3 bases: TGTGCCAGCAGTGAGATGGACTACGAGCAGTACTTC. Translation: CASSEMDYEQYF.

The gene calls are TRBV20-1 and TRBJ1-5; 10 bases are a match to TRBD1. CDR3 length equals 15 residues. The trim removed 5 bases at V and 0 bases at J, leaving 4 bases unmatched. Per the germline V gene, CDR1 is DFQATT and CDR2 is SNEGSKA (reference sequence). The CDR3 spells CSAGQGGRSNQPQHF. In DNA, the CDR3 is TGCAGTGCTGGACAGGGGGGGCGTAGCAATCAGCCCCAGCATTTT.

This clonotype was recorded at least ten times. V gene TRBV12-3 or TRBV12-4 combines with J gene TRBJ2-1; D ambiguous. CDR3 length equals 14 residues. Trimming took 6 bases from V and 0 from J, leaving 9 bases between them. The CDR3 protein is CASRSMSSYNEQFF. Here the CDR3 DNA reads TGTGCCAGCAGAAGTATGAGCTCCTACAATGAGCAGTTCTTC.

At least ten counts were recorded for this clonotype. The chain combines TRBV5-1 with TRBJ2-2, with 10 bases identical to TRBD1. Per germline, CDR1 SGHRS and CDR2 YFSETQ. After removal of 1 base from V and 5 bases from J, the junction contained 2 bases not matched to a gene. The CDR3 runs 15 residues. The CDR3 here is CASSLRTGGTGELFF. The CDR3 nucleotides read TGCGCCAGCAGCTTGAGGACAGGGGGAACCGGGGAGCTGTTTTTT.

This clonotype was seen at least ten times. The CDR3 DNA follows: TGTGCCAGCAGTCCAGTCCCAGATGGACTAGCGGACGAGCAGTACTTC. The encoded protein is CASSPVPDGLADEQYF. The gene calls are TRBV7-9 and TRBJ2-7; 10 positions match TRBD2. From germline, CDR1 is SEHNR and CDR2 FQNEAQ (reference sequence). Trimming cost V 6 bases and J 5 bases; bases outside gene matches: 13. The CDR3 runs to 16 residues. Variable domain in full (rest from reference TRBV7-9 and TRBJ2-7): DTGVSQNPRHKITKRGQNVTFRCDPISEHNRLYWYRQTLGQGPEFLTYFQNEAQLEKSRLLSDRFSAERPKGSFSTLEIQRTEQGDSAMYLCASSPVPDGLADEQYFGPGTRLTVT.

The V call is TRBV6-1, the J call TRBJ1-4; D is perhaps TRBD1 (6 bases). The germline gives CDR1 MNHNS, CDR2 SASEGT. The CDR3 is 14 amino acids. With 5 bases removed from V and 7 bases from J, the gap between germline ends came to 14 bases. The CDR3 coding sequence is TGTGCCAGCAGTTCGACAGGATTTGGTGAAAAACTGTTTTTT. It is translated as CASSSTGFGEKLFF.

This clonotype came up many times. V and J are TRBV28 and TRBJ2-7; 9 bases agree with TRBD2. Germline V CDR1 and CDR2: MDHEN, SYDVKM. The V segment lost 5 bases and the J segment 3 bases; nucleotides outside the gene matches: 11. CDR3 length: 16 residues. The CDR3 reads CASSPTGTSRIYEQYF. The CDR3 region has the DNA TGTGCCAGCAGTCCCACCGGGACTAGCAGAATCTACGAGCAGTACTTC.

This clonotype was detected many times. The V call is TRBV6-1, the J call TRBJ1-1; D is uncertain. V lost 7 bases to trimming and J lost 6 bases, with 21 bases between them. The germline V gene encodes CDR1 MNHNS and CDR2 SASEGT. This CDR3 region has 15 residues. CDR3 in amino acids: CASNKLASTVSEAFF. The DNA for the CDR3 is TGTGCCAGCAATAAATTGGCCAGTACGGTATCTGAAGCTTTCTTT.

This clonotype was counted only a few times. The chain links TRBV20-1 to TRBJ2-3; a possible D gene is TRBD2 (5 bases). The CDR3 contains 14 residues. Per germline, CDR1 DFQATT and CDR2 SNEGSKA (reference sequence). V lost 5 bases and J 1 base, leaving 13 bases between the germline ends. The CDR3 here is CSALDVGGTDTQYF. The CDR3 nucleotides are TGCAGTGCTCTTGACGTCGGGGGCACAGATACGCAGTATTTT.

At least ten counts were recorded for this clonotype. The chain employs TRBV7-2 and TRBJ2-7; 8 bases match TRBD1. Germline V CDR1 and CDR2: SGHTA, FQGNSA. V gave up 5 bases and J gave up 3 bases; unmatched junction bases: 9. The CDR3 covers 15 residues. Written as DNA, the CDR3 is TGTGCCAGCAGCAAGGACAGGGTTTCGGGCTACGAGCAGTACTTC. It translates to CASSKDRVSGYEQYF.

The chain combines TRBV20-1 with TRBJ1-5, with D tentatively TRBD1 (6 bases). The CDR3 covers 16 residues. V was shortened by 1 base and J by 3 bases, with 16 bases between the two germline ends. The germline gives CDR1 DFQATT, CDR2 SNEGSKA (reference sequence). The CDR3 coding sequence is TGCAGTGCTAGAGGGGCCAGGGGCTATACCAATCAGCCCCAGCATTTT. Translation gives CSARGARGYTNQPQHF.

This clonotype was detected only once. Compared with germline, one end of the junction differs, possibly owing to a read error. This chain links TRBV24-1 with TRBJ2-2, with D possibly called TRBD1 or TRBD2 (5 bases each). The CDR3 extends over 15 amino acids. Looked up from germline, CDR1 is KGHDR and CDR2 is SFDVKD. The CDR3: CAASEPGQDTGELFF. CDR3 bases: TGTGCCGCCAGCGAACCGGGGCAGGACACCGGGGAGCTGTTTTTT.

This clonotype was seen a handful of times. The gene calls are TRBV30 and TRBJ2-1; possible D gene TRBD1, 5 bases. CDR1 GTSNPN and CDR2 SVGIG come from the germline V gene (reference sequence). This CDR3 has 12 residues. The V end lost 3 bases, the J end lost 12 bases, and 15 bases lay between the germline ends. CDR3 in DNA: TGTGCCTGGAGCCCTAGGGGAACTGGGCAGTTCTTC. Translation: CAWSPRGTGQFF.

This clonotype was counted only a few times. The J gene is TRBJ1-2, the V gene TRBV10-3; tentatively, D is TRBD1 (5 bases). This CDR3 contains 15 residues. The germline CDR1 and CDR2 sequences are ENHRY and SYGVKD. V was pared by 8 bases and J by 0 bases, with 16 bases between. The CDR3 sequence: CAIGSREGTNYGYTF. DNA for the CDR3: TGTGCCATCGGCTCCAGGGAGGGTACTAACTATGGCTACACCTTC.

This clonotype was counted at least ten times. Compared with germline, one end of the junction differs, possibly owing to a read error. The J gene is TRBJ2-7, the V gene TRBV7-9, with 7 bases fitting TRBD2. This CDR3 comprises 14 residues. The germline V gene has CDR1 SEHNR and CDR2 FQNEAQ (reference sequence). CDR3 residues: CASSLASGAYEQYF. For the CDR3, the DNA is TGTGCCAGCAGCCTAGCTAGCGGAGCCTACGAGCAGTACTTC.

The CDR3 is CSARANYGYTF. For the CDR3, the DNA is TGCAGTGCTAGAGCTAACTATGGCTACACCTTC. V and J are TRBV20-1 and TRBJ1-2; no definite D call. With 1 base removed from V and 0 bases from J, the gap between germline ends came to 0 bases. Germline V lookup: CDR1 DFQATT, CDR2 SNEGSKA (reference sequence). The CDR3 extends over 11 amino acids.

A few counts support this clonotype. A much larger clone sits a single nucleotide away, making a read error possible. DNA of the CDR3: TGTGCCAGCAGCCTTAGAGAGGGAAGGCGTCAGTACTTC. As protein: CASSLREGRRQYF. The chain recombines TRBV3-1 with TRBJ2-5, with D possibly being TRBD2 (5 bases). The V end lost 4 bases, the J end lost 11 bases, and 17 bases lay between the germline ends. The CDR3 consists of 13 residues. Germline V lookup: CDR1 LGHDT, CDR2 YNNKEL (reference sequence).

V is TRBV28 and J is TRBJ1-6; D may be TRBD1 (6 bases). The V end was cut by 5 bases, the J end by 4 bases, with 15 bases between. CDR1 and CDR2 from the germline V gene are MDHEN and SYDVKM. CDR3 length: 16 amino acids. The chain's CDR3 is CASSRVRTAYNSPLHF. For the CDR3, the DNA is TGTGCCAGCAGTCGGGTTCGGACAGCTTATAATTCACCCCTCCACTTT.

V and J are TRBV13 and TRBJ2-1, with 7 bases matching TRBD2. Looked up from germline, CDR1 is PRHDT and CDR2 is FYEKMQ (reference sequence). Trimming took 3 bases from V and 8 from J; bases not matched to a gene: 13. The length of the CDR3 is 16 residues. This CDR3 reads CASSFRGSPGRDEQFF. The CDR3 DNA reads TGTGCCAGCAGCTTTCGCGGGAGCCCTGGTAGGGATGAGCAGTTCTTC.

The chain links TRBV10-1 to TRBJ2-1, with 10 nucleotides matching TRBD2. This CDR3 has 16 residues. V gave up 0 bases and J gave up 8 bases; unmatched junction bases: 7. From germline, CDR1 is WNHNN and CDR2 SYGVQD (reference sequence). For the CDR3, the DNA is TGCGCCAGCAGTGAGTCGGGGGGACTAGCGAGCGATGAGCAGTTCTTC. Translated, it gives CASSESGGLASDEQFF.

The V and J genes are TRBV6-2 or TRBV6-3 and TRBJ2-3; 9 positions agree with TRBD2. CDR1 is MNHEY, CDR2 SVGEGT, per germline. The CDR3 covers 15 residues. V shed 2 bases, J shed 6 bases, and the junction held 6 bases outside the gene matches. Written as DNA, the CDR3 is TGTGCCAGCAGTTACCAGCGGGAGGACATGGATACGCAGTATTTT. Residues: CASSYQREDMDTQYF.

In its sample, this clonotype was seen a few times. The gene calls are TRBV5-1 and TRBJ2-5; TRBD2 agrees at 11 bases. Germline CDR1 reads SGHRS; CDR2 reads YFSETQ. The J segment lost 3 bases and the V segment lost 4 bases, leaving 2 bases of the junction unmatched. This CDR3 is built from 14 residues. The DNA for the CDR3 is TGCGCCAGCAGCACGGGACTAGCGGAAGAGACCCAGTACTTC. Encoded protein: CASSTGLAEETQYF.

The V call is TRBV18, the J call TRBJ2-7; the D gene is possibly TRBD2 (7 bases). This CDR3 has 16 residues. CDR1 and CDR2 (germline): KGHSH, LQKENI. Trimming took off 3 bases at V and 3 bases at J, with 18 bases between the two ends. CDR3 residues: CASSPPRGGGIYEQYF. CDR3 nucleotide sequence: TGTGCCAGCTCACCTCCTAGAGGGGGGGGGATCTACGAGCAGTACTTC.

This clonotype has a count of ten or more. This chain joins TRBV12-3 or TRBV12-4 and TRBJ2-7; possible D gene TRBD1, 6 bases. Trimming left V 6 bases short and J 0 bases short, with 12 bases between. The CDR3 loop spans 14 amino acids. CDR3 coding DNA: TGTGCCAGCAGCCCCCAGGACAGCTCCTACGAGCAGTACTTC. Encoded protein: CASSPQDSSYEQYF.